The 14 T cell receptor beta chains in this list originate from one sample, sequenced in a study of control samples from healthy donors and cancer patients. The data were produced by immunoSEQ multiplex PCR, yet TCRdb's version contains in-frame clones alone and is incomplete. The sample shows around 110,000 clones, roughly nine tenths of them seen only once. Sequenced material: PBMCs. The receptors derive from a woman between 50 and 59 years old with colorectal cancer.

This chain uses TRBV7-9 with TRBJ1-4; D remains ambiguous. The CDR3 totals 15 residues. Germline lookup yields CDR1 SEHNR and CDR2 FQNEAQ (reference sequence). Between the trimmed V and J ends, which lost 5 bases and 7 bases, there was a span of 17 bases. The CDR3 loop is CASSPPRIRGEKLFF. The CDR3 region has the DNA TGTGCCAGCAGCCCTCCCAGGATTAGAGGTGAAAAACTGTTTTTT.

The gene calls are TRBV12-3 or TRBV12-4 and TRBJ2-7; D is undetermined. Trimming cost V 2 bases and J 5 bases, with 10 bases left between them. This CDR3 is built from 13 residues. The CDR3 is CASSLKLPDEQYF. The CDR3 nucleotides are TGTGCCAGCAGTTTAAAGCTCCCGGACGAGCAGTACTTC.

The genes are TRBV11-1 and TRBJ2-2; D is uncertain. V lost 1 base to trimming and J lost 4 bases, with 7 bases between them. The CDR3 is made up of 14 amino acids. CDR1 and CDR2 (germline): SGHAT, FQDESV (reference sequence). DNA of the CDR3: TGTGCCAGCAGCTTAGTTATGGGCACCGGGGAGCTGTTTTTT. It translates to CASSLVMGTGELFF.

The chain couples TRBV3-1 (or the pseudogene TRBV3-2) to TRBJ2-7; D is unclear. This CDR3 spans 12 amino acids. V lost 4 bases to trimming and J lost 5 bases, with 9 bases between them. The germline gives CDR1 LGHDT, CDR2 YNNKEL (reference sequence). The CDR3 DNA reads TGTGCCAGCAGCCTCAGCCTTGACGAGCAGTACTTC. Its protein product is CASSLSLDEQYF.

This clone was seen only a few times. The chain joins TRBV14 to TRBJ1-2; D might be TRBD1 (5 bases). V was trimmed by 4 bases and J by 4 bases, leaving 10 bases between them. The CDR3 is 13 residues long. Germline lookup yields CDR1 SGHDN and CDR2 FVKESK. The CDR3 reads CASSPGFSYGYTF. The CDR3 nucleotides are TGTGCCAGCAGCCCAGGGTTCTCCTATGGCTACACCTTC.

This chain connects TRBV9 to TRBJ2-1; 8 bases are shared with TRBD2. This CDR3 region has 18 residues. The germline CDR1 and CDR2 sequences are SGDLS and YYNGEE. Trimming at V came to 4 bases and at J to 3 bases, leaving 15 bases not matched to a gene. The DNA of the CDR3 is TGTGCCAGCAGCCCCCGATCCGGGGGGGAGATAAGCTACAATGAGCAGTTCTTC. Its translation is CASSPRSGGEISYNEQFF.

The chain recombines TRBV19 with TRBJ1-2; 8 bases align to TRBD1. The CDR3 extends over 18 amino acids. Germline lookup yields CDR1 LNHDA and CDR2 SQIVND (reference sequence). J lost 0 bases, V lost 6 bases, and 15 bases had no gene match. The CDR3 loop reads CASSSTGDFPIPNYGYTF. DNA for the CDR3: TGTGCCAGTAGCTCGACAGGGGACTTTCCCATACCTAACTATGGCTACACCTTC.

This clone came up once. This chain connects TRBV5-1 to TRBJ2-7; no firm D call. Germline loops: CDR1 SGHRS, CDR2 YFSETQ. The CDR3 runs to 13 residues. V shed 1 base and J shed 1 base, with 6 bases lying between them. The CDR3 reads CASSLTRSYEQYF. The CDR3, as DNA: TGCGCCAGCAGCTTGACCCGGTCCTACGAGCAGTACTTC.

The genes are TRBV6-5 and TRBJ1-2; tentative D call: TRBD1 (5 bases). V was clipped by 7 bases and J by 7 bases, with 13 bases between them. The CDR3 consists of 12 residues. Germline-derived CDR1 and CDR2 are MNHEY and SVGAGI. CDR3 residues: CASNLGARGYTF. As DNA, the CDR3 is TGTGCCAGCAATTTAGGGGCGCGTGGCTACACCTTC.

This chain connects TRBV7-8 to TRBJ2-1; D is unclear. V gave up 1 base and J gave up 7 bases, with 8 bases separating them. This CDR3 comprises 13 residues. Per germline, CDR1 SGHVS and CDR2 FQNEAQ. The CDR3 region is CASSLVRSNEQFF. For the CDR3, the DNA is TGTGCCAGCAGCTTAGTTCGATCTAATGAGCAGTTCTTC. Complete variable domain (other parts from reference TRBV7-8 and TRBJ2-1): GAGVSQSPRYKVAKRGQDVALRCDPISGHVSLFWYQQALGQGPEFLTYFQNEAQLDKSGLPSDRFFAERPEGSVSTLKIQRTQQEDSAVYLCASSLVRSNEQFFGPGTRLTVL.

As to this clone: Within the sample, other DNA sequences also encode this same CDR3. V is TRBV2 and J is TRBJ1-2, with D tentatively TRBD1 (6 bases). Germline V gene sequence: CDR1 SNHLY, CDR2 FYNNEI. Trimming removed 0 bases at V and 5 bases at J, with 13 bases between. This CDR3 is built from 15 residues. CDR3: CASSEAGGAGYGYTF. Written as DNA, the CDR3 is TGTGCCAGCAGTGAAGCAGGGGGGGCGGGATATGGCTACACCTTC.

The chain has TRBV29-1 and TRBJ2-7, with D maybe TRBD2 (5 bases). The germline CDR1 and CDR2 sequences are SQVTM and ANQGSEA. The CDR3 is 12 amino acids. The germline V and J ends were trimmed by 8 bases and 1 base, with 12 bases remaining between them. The CDR3 reads CSFRDSSYEQYF. CDR3 sequence (DNA): TGCAGCTTTCGGGATTCTTCCTACGAGCAGTACTTC.

This clone showed up just once. An end of the junction does not agree with germline; a read error may underlie this. The chain links TRBV6-5 to TRBJ2-7; 7 bases agree with TRBD2. CDR1 and CDR2 from the germline V gene are MNHEY and SVGAGI. This CDR3 has 12 amino acids. The CDR3 protein is CASSRGEGPPSF. DNA for the CDR3: TGTGCCAGCAGCCGAGGGGAGGGGCCCCCCTCCTTC.

The rearrangement uses TRBV5-1 and TRBJ2-1; 15 bases map to TRBD2. The CDR3 covers 18 residues. J gave up 8 bases and V 4 bases, and 13 bases lay outside the gene matches. From germline, CDR1 is SGHRS and CDR2 YFSETQ. Here the CDR3 DNA reads TGCGCCAGCAGCCCTAGGACTAGCGGGGGGGCCTCGAGTGATGAGCAGTTCTTC. This encodes CASSPRTSGGASSDEQFF. Looking up the rest from reference TRBV5-1 and TRBJ2-1 gives the full variable domain: KAGVTQTPRYLIKTRGQQVTLSCSPISGHRSVSWYQQTPGQGLQFLFEYFSETQRNKGNFPGRFSGRQFSNSRSEMNVSTLELGDSALYLCASSPRTSGGASSDEQFFGPGTRLTVL.